Presented here are 18 T cell receptor beta chains from one specimen sequenced in a study of T-cell reconstitution after alpha-beta-depleted transplantation in children. For TCRbeta, the library was prepared with unique molecular identifiers. TCRdb recomputed calls from the PCR reads with MiXCR, one row per CDR3 protein. The sample includes hundreds of thousands of distinct CDR3 sequences, approximately 12% of them seen just once. The source material was PBMCs from the stem cell graft donor, sampled from the stem cell graft. The receptor source for this set is a human donor who donated a stem cell graft to a child with acute lymphoblastic leukemia.

This clonotype was detected many times. The J gene is TRBJ2-1, the V gene TRBV24-1, with TRBD2 identical over 15 bases. V shed 3 bases, J shed 3 bases, and the junction held 11 bases outside the gene matches. Germline V gene lookup returns CDR1 KGHDR and CDR2 SFDVKD. The CDR3 has 20 residues. The CDR3, as DNA: TGTGCCACCAGTGATGCCCCGCCGGGACTAGCGGGAGGTATCTACAATGAGCAGTTCTTC. Protein: CATSDAPPGLAGGIYNEQFF.

This clonotype showed up many times. J is TRBJ2-7 and V is TRBV29-1, with TRBD1 identical over 7 bases. After removal of 6 bases from V and 3 bases from J, the junction contained 5 bases not matched to a gene. Looked up from germline, CDR1 is SQVTM and CDR2 is ANQGSEA. CDR3 length: 12 amino acids. This CDR3 reads CSVLGDSYEQYF. The CDR3, as DNA: TGCAGCGTCCTGGGGGACAGCTACGAGCAGTACTTC.

The table lists this clonotype with many counts. The chain recombines TRBV20-1 with TRBJ2-4; D tentatively fits TRBD1 or TRBD2 (5 bases each). This CDR3 spans 15 amino acids. V was clipped by 4 bases and J by 5 bases, with 18 bases between them. Looked up from germline, CDR1 is DFQATT and CDR2 is SNEGSKA (reference sequence). The CDR3 sequence is CSATFGGPPENIQYF. The CDR3 DNA sequence: TGCAGTGCTACTTTTGGGGGACCACCGGAAAACATTCAGTACTTC.

This clonotype was seen more than once but under ten times. This rearrangement joins TRBV4-3 to TRBJ1-4; 9 bases map to TRBD1. The CDR3 totals 17 residues. V trimming: 0 bases; J trimming: 8 bases; junction bases outside the gene matches: 10. Germline CDR1 LGHNA, CDR2 YSLEER. The CDR3 protein is CASSQDLLQGAWEKLFF. The CDR3 DNA follows: TGCGCCAGCAGCCAAGATCTCTTACAGGGGGCCTGGGAAAAACTGTTTTTT.

About this clonotype itself: This may come from a read error, since a much larger clone is one base off. The rearrangement joins TRBV10-3 to TRBJ1-4, with D perhaps TRBD1 (6 bases). CDR1 is ENHRY and CDR2 is SYGVKD in the germline V gene. This CDR3 has 15 residues. The CDR3 DNA reads as TGTGTCATCAGTGACTCAGGGGATACTAATGAAAAACTGTTTTTT. This encodes CVISDSGDTNEKLFF.

This clonotype was recorded many times. The chain combines TRBV4-2 with TRBJ2-1; D might be TRBD1 (5 bases). This CDR3 region has 14 residues. Trimming cost V 1 base and J 8 bases, with 12 bases left between them. CDR1 is LGHNA and CDR2 is YNFKEQ in the germline V gene. The DNA for the CDR3 is TGTGCCAGCAGCCAAGTTCAAGGGGTCGATGAGCAGTTCTTC. As protein: CASSQVQGVDEQFF.

This chain links TRBV28 with TRBJ1-2; D is undetermined. V was trimmed by 4 bases and J by 6 bases, leaving 12 bases between them. The CDR3 has 13 amino acids. Looked up from germline, CDR1 is MDHEN and CDR2 is SYDVKM. The CDR3 nucleotides read TGTGCCAGCAGTTCCTACCGACCCCATGGCTACACCTTC. Its translation is CASSSYRPHGYTF.

At least ten counts were recorded for this clonotype. The chain links TRBV7-9 to TRBJ2-5, with TRBD1 as a possible D gene (6 bases). Trimming cost V 5 bases and J 5 bases, with 15 bases left between them. This CDR3 region has 14 residues. Germline V gene sequence: CDR1 SEHNR, CDR2 FQNEAQ (reference sequence). The CDR3, as DNA: TGTGCCAGCAGCCCAGGGGCCTCTGGGGAGACCCAGTACTTC. Protein product: CASSPGASGETQYF.

The chain is built from TRBV6-5 and TRBJ2-1; TRBD2 agrees at 12 bases. Germline lookup yields CDR1 MNHEY and CDR2 SVGAGI. V shed 4 bases, J shed 7 bases, and the junction held 5 bases outside the gene matches. The CDR3 has 15 amino acids. The CDR3 region is CASSWETSGSNEQFF. The CDR3 coding sequence is TGTGCCAGCAGTTGGGAGACTAGCGGGAGTAATGAGCAGTTCTTC.

This clonotype was seen repeatedly, ten times or more. The chain recombines TRBV7-8 with TRBJ1-1, with TRBD1 matching over 9 bases. Germline V lookup: CDR1 SGHVS, CDR2 FQNEAQ. V lost 3 bases, J lost 5 bases, and 7 bases stayed unmatched. The CDR3 loop spans 15 amino acids. The CDR3 DNA reads TGTGCCAGCAGCTTTATGGACAGGGGAGGAACTGAAGCTTTCTTT. This encodes CASSFMDRGGTEAFF.

This clonotype was seen at least ten times. V is TRBV9 and J is TRBJ2-7, with D hard to call. The CDR3 is 15 amino acids. The germline V gene has CDR1 SGDLS and CDR2 YYNGEE. Trimming pared 2 bases from V and 2 bases from J, leaving 14 bases between. The CDR3 nucleotides are TGTGCCAGCAGCGTTACCCCGGACGGAGCCTACGAGCAGTACTTC. Its translation is CASSVTPDGAYEQYF.

Many counts were recorded for this clonotype. The chain joins TRBV7-9 to TRBJ1-1; possibly TRBD1 for D (6 bases). The V end lost 5 bases, the J end lost 1 base, and 14 bases lay between the germline ends. Germline-derived CDR1 and CDR2 are SEHNR and FQNEAQ (reference sequence). The CDR3 is 15 residues long. This CDR3 reads CASSVQGNGNTEAFF. The CDR3 nucleotides are TGTGCCAGCAGCGTACAGGGTAACGGGAACACTGAAGCTTTCTTT.

This clonotype was detected many times. J is TRBJ2-1 and V is TRBV4-3; TRBD2 agrees at 9 bases. V was pared by 1 base and J by 9 bases, with 7 bases of the junction left unmatched. This CDR3 region has 15 residues. In germline, CDR1 is LGHNA, CDR2 YSLEER. This CDR3 is CASSQGDGGGAEQFF. CDR3 sequence (DNA): TGCGCCAGCAGCCAAGGGGACGGCGGGGGGGCTGAGCAGTTCTTC.

The CDR3 protein is CASSIGYNEQFF. The CDR3 bases are TGTGCCAGTAGTATCGGGTACAATGAGCAGTTCTTC. J is TRBJ2-1 and V is TRBV19; no reliable D call. Germline V gene lookup returns CDR1 LNHDA and CDR2 SQIVND (reference sequence). V gave up 3 bases and J gave up 4 bases, with 4 bases separating them. This CDR3 comprises 12 residues.

Comment on this clonotype: Given a much more abundant clone one base away, this may be a read error. The V and J genes are TRBV11-2 and TRBJ2-1; possibly TRBD1 or TRBD2 for D (5 bases each). CDR3 length equals 14 residues. V was pared by 3 bases and J by 0 bases, with 6 bases between. CDR1 is SGHAT, CDR2 FQNNGV, per germline. The CDR3 DNA sequence: TGTGCCAGCAGCTTGGGGGTCTCCTACAATGAGCAGTTCTTC. Amino acid sequence: CASSLGVSYNEQFF. Together with reference TRBV11-2 and TRBJ2-1, the CDR3 gives the full variable domain: EAGVAQSPRYKIIEKRQSVAFWCNPISGHATLYWYQQILGQGPKLLIQFQNNGVVDDSQLPKDRFSAERLKGVDSTLKIQPAKLEDSAVYLCASSLGVSYNEQFFGPGTRLTVL.

This clonotype has at least ten counts. This chain joins TRBV12-3 or TRBV12-4 and TRBJ1-1; D is undetermined. The CDR3 covers 12 residues. V was pared by 3 bases and J by 8 bases, with 10 bases between. The DNA of the CDR3 is TGTGCCAGCAGTTTTGAGTGGGCAGAAGCTTTCTTT. The encoded protein is CASSFEWAEAFF.

This clonotype was counted at least ten times. The chain has TRBV5-1 and TRBJ1-1, with D possibly matching TRBD1 (5 bases). This CDR3 contains 13 residues. V was clipped by 4 bases and J by 3 bases, with 10 bases between them. CDR1 and CDR2 from the germline V gene are SGHRS and YFSETQ. CDR3 region: CASSLSQDTEAFF. The CDR3 coding sequence is TGCGCCAGCAGCCTCTCACAGGACACTGAAGCTTTCTTT.

This chain uses TRBV11-2 with TRBJ2-2; 7 bases map to TRBD1. The CDR3 loop spans 15 amino acids. Trimming at V came to 5 bases and at J to 3 bases, leaving 6 bases not matched to a gene. The germline gives CDR1 SGHAT, CDR2 FQNNGV. As DNA, the CDR3 is TGTGCCAGCAGCCCACAGGGGATCGACACCGGGGAGCTGTTTTTT. Its translation: CASSPQGIDTGELFF. Variable domain in full (rest from reference TRBV11-2 and TRBJ2-2): EAGVAQSPRYKIIEKRQSVAFWCNPISGHATLYWYQQILGQGPKLLIQFQNNGVVDDSQLPKDRFSAERLKGVDSTLKIQPAKLEDSAVYLCASSPQGIDTGELFFGEGSRLTVL.